This T cell receptor (beta chain) was recorded in a study of T cells in localized non-small cell lung cancer. TCRdb's table, derived via immunoSEQ multiplex PCR, lists solely in-frame clones and lacks some. The data show roughly 26,000 clones, over 70% seen once. V shed 6 bases and J 1 base; nucleotides not matched to a gene: 7. Germline CDR1 and CDR2: MNHNS and SASEGT. The CDR3 length is 15 residues. Findings and limits, study-wide: Tumor trailed uninvolved adjacent lung in T cell clonality, which peaked there. Tumor samples were not multi-region, leaving intratumor heterogeneity unexcluded. In adjacent lung appeared a median around 60 of the top 100 tumor clones. Greater blood T cell density accompanied longer overall survival.

Concerning this clone: The antigen remains undetermined.

This sequence originates from a man aged 35-69 years with stage III squamous cell lung carcinoma. This sample comprised peripheral blood, obtained before any cancer treatment. The chain carries TRBV6-1 and TRBJ1-1; 8 bases are shared with TRBD1. CDR3: CASRPRQGRNTEAFF. DNA for the CDR3: TGTGCCAGCAGACCGAGACAGGGGAGGAACACTGAAGCTTTCTTT.